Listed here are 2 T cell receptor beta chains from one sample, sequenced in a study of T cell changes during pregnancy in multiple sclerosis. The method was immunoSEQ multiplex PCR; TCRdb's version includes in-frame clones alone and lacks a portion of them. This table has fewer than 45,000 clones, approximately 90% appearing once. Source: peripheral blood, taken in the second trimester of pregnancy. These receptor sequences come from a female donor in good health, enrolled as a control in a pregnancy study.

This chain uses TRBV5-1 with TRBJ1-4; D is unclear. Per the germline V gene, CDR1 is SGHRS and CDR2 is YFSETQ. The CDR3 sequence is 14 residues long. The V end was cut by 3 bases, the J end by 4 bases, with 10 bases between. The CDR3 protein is CASSSGGGNEKLFF. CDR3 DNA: TGCGCCAGCAGCTCGGGAGGAGGTAATGAAAAACTGTTTTTT.

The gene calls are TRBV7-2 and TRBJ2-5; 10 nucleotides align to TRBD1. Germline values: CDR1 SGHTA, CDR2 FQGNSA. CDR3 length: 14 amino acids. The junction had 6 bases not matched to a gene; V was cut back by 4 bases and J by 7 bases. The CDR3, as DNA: TGTGCCAGCAGCTCACGGACAGGGGGAAGGACCCAGTACTTC. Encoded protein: CASSSRTGGRTQYF.